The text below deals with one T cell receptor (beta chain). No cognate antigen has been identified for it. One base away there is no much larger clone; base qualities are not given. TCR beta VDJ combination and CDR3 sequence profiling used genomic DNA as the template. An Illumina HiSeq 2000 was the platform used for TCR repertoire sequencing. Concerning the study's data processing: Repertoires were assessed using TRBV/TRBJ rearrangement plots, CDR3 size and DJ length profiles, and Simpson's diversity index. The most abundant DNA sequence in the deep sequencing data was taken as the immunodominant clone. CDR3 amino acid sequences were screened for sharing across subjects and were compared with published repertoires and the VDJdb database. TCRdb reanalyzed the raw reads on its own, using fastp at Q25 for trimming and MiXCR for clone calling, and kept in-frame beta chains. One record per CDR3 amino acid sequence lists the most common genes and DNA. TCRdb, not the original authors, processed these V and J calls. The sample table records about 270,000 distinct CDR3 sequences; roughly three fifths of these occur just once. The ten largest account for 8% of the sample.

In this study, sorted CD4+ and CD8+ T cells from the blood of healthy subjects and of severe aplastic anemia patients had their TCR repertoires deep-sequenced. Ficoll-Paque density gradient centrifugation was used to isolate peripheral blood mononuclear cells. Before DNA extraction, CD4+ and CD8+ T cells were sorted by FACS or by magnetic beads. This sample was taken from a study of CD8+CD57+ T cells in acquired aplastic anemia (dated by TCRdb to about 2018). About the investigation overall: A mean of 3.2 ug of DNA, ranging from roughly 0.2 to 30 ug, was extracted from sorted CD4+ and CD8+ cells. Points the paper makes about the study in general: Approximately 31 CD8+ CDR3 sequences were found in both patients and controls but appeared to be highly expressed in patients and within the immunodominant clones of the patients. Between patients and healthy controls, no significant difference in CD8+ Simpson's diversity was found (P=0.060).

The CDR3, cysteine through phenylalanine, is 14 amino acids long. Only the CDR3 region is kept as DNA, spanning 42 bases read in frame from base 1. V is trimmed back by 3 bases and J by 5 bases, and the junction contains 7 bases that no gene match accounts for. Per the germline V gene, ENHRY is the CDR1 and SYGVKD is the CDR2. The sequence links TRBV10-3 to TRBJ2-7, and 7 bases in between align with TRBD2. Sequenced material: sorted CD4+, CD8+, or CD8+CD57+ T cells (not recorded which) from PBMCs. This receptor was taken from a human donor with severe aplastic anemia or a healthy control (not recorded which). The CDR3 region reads CAISDYGLVHEQYF. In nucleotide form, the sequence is TGTGCCATCAGTGACTACGGACTAGTCCACGAGCAGTACTTC.